Shown below are 26 T cell receptor beta chains from a single sample sequenced in a study of cytomegalovirus exposure and HLA in healthy donors. 13 Jbeta primers and 60 Vbeta primers were used for the PCR. The table came from immunoSEQ multiplex PCR; TCRdb's copy has only in-frame clones and leaves some out. The profile covers around 67,000 clones, with 55% to 80% appearing a single time and approximately 3% taken by the ten largest. Source material: PBMCs. These receptors all stem from a woman aged 45 to 65 in good health and CMV-seronegative.

This clone was counted only a few times. CDR3 coding DNA: TGTGCCAGCAGTGAAGGGTCTAGGGGACTCCTCTCCTACGAGCAGTACTTC. Amino acids: CASSEGSRGLLSYEQYF. This sequence joins TRBV2 and TRBJ2-7; possible D gene TRBD2, 6 bases. Germline values: CDR1 SNHLY, CDR2 FYNNEI. The CDR3 loop spans 17 amino acids. Deletions cut 1 base from V and 0 bases from J, with 16 bases between.

The chain links TRBV15 to TRBJ2-1; tentative D call: TRBD2 (6 bases). V lost 5 bases, J lost 9 bases, and 17 bases lay in between. The germline CDR1 and CDR2 sequences are LNHNV and YYDKDF (reference sequence). The CDR3 length is 14 residues. The DNA for the CDR3 is TGTGCCACCAGCTCCACCCTCGGGGGATCTGAGCAGTTCTTC. Its protein product is CATSSTLGGSEQFF.

The chain uses TRBV4-3 and TRBJ2-1, with 9 nucleotides matching TRBD2. The CDR3 extends over 16 amino acids. With 3 bases clipped from V and 8 bases from J, the junction kept 11 bases outside the gene matches. Germline CDR1 reads LGHNA; CDR2 reads YSLEER. CDR3 residues: CASSQGSGSVPYEQFF. The CDR3 DNA reads TGCGCCAGCAGCCAGGGTAGCGGGAGCGTCCCCTATGAGCAGTTCTTC.

The V gene is TRBV5-1, the J gene TRBJ1-4; a possible D gene is TRBD1 (6 bases). The CDR3 is 14 residues long. Germline V gives CDR1 SGHRS, CDR2 YFSETQ. V lost 5 bases, J lost 2 bases, and 10 bases lay in between. The CDR3 region has the DNA TGCGCCAGCAGGCGGACAGCTACTAATGAAAAACTGTTTTTT. This translates into CASRRTATNEKLFF.

CDR3 bases: TGTGCCAGCAGCTCCTCCCGCGGGGAGCAGTACTTC. Amino acids: CASSSSRGEQYF. The J gene is TRBJ2-7, the V gene TRBV11-3, with D possibly TRBD2 on 5 matching bases. With 4 bases removed from V and 7 bases from J, the gap between germline ends came to 11 bases. Germline-derived CDR1 and CDR2 are SGHNT and YENEEA. The CDR3 has 12 residues.

DNA of the CDR3: TGTGCCAGCAGCCATCAAGTAGCTGGCTACACCTTC. Its translation: CASSHQVAGYTF. The chain joins TRBV5-6 to TRBJ1-2, with D unresolved. The V gene lost 4 bases and the J gene lost 7 bases, with 11 bases spanning the gap. The CDR3 has 12 residues. The V gene's germline CDR1 is SGHDT and CDR2 YYEEEE. Based on the CDR3 plus reference TRBV5-6 and TRBJ1-2, the full variable domain is DAGVTQSPTHLIKTRGQQVTLRCSPKSGHDTVSWYQQALGQGPQFIFQYYEEEERQRGNFPDRFSGHQFPNYSSELNVNALLLGDSALYLCASSHQVAGYTFGSGTRLTVV.

This clone was observed a few times. The CDR3 here is CASSRQLAGDSYEQYF. The CDR3 region has the DNA TGTGCCAGCTCAAGGCAGCTAGCGGGAGACTCCTACGAGCAGTACTTC. This chain connects TRBV18 to TRBJ2-7; 10 bases are shared with TRBD2. CDR1 is KGHSH, CDR2 LQKENI, per germline. Germline trimming cut 5 bases from V and 0 bases from J; bases unmatched to any gene: 7. The CDR3 spans 16 residues.

The CDR3 spells CAISKTPENTEAFF. CDR3 DNA: TGTGCCATCAGCAAGACTCCAGAGAACACTGAAGCTTTCTTT. The V gene is TRBV10-3, the J gene TRBJ1-1; D gene uncertain. This CDR3 comprises 14 residues. The V gene lost 6 bases and the J gene lost 1 base, with 12 bases spanning the gap. Germline CDR1 reads ENHRY; CDR2 reads SYGVKD.

This sequence joins TRBV7-6 and TRBJ2-7; 7 nucleotides match TRBD1. Germline V gene data show CDR1 as SGHVS and CDR2 as FNYEAQ. Germline trimming cut 5 bases from V and 2 bases from J; bases unmatched to any gene: 6. The CDR3 consists of 14 residues. CDR3 sequence (DNA): TGTGCCAGCAGCAAACCGGGACAGACCTACGAGCAGTACTTC. Translated, it gives CASSKPGQTYEQYF.

This clone occurred a few times. This sequence joins TRBV5-5 and TRBJ2-3; the D is unclear. The CDR3 consists of 14 residues. Per germline, CDR1 SGHKS and CDR2 YYEKEE (reference sequence). V was pared by 0 bases and J by 0 bases, with 5 bases between. CDR3 in DNA: TGTGCCAGCAGCTTGGAGCCTAGCACAGATACGCAGTATTTT. Translation: CASSLEPSTDTQYF.

The V and J genes are TRBV12-5 and TRBJ2-1; 12 bases map to TRBD2. The CDR3 runs to 16 residues. Per germline, CDR1 LGHNT and CDR2 FRNRAP. Losses at the gene ends were 6 bases for V and 3 bases for J; bases not matched to a gene: 6. Written as DNA, the CDR3 is TGTGCTAGTGGCCTAGGACTAGCGGGGATCTACAATGAGCAGTTCTTC. Its protein is CASGLGLAGIYNEQFF.

This chain links TRBV28 with TRBJ1-2; 7 nucleotides align to TRBD1. V lost 3 bases and J lost 8; bases outside the gene matches: 6. CDR3 length equals 13 residues. The V gene's germline CDR1 is MDHEN and CDR2 SYDVKM. The CDR3 DNA reads TGTGCCAGCAGTTTGTTAGGGGGCCTGGGCTACACCTTC. It yields the protein CASSLLGGLGYTF.

The CDR3 loop is CASSLGAIGNQPQHF. DNA for the CDR3: TGTGCCAGCAGCTTAGGGGCGATCGGCAATCAGCCCCAGCATTTT. This chain joins TRBV11-2 and TRBJ1-5; D remains unclear. CDR1 and CDR2 from the germline V gene are SGHAT and FQNNGV. The CDR3 is 15 amino acids. V was pared by 1 base and J by 2 bases, with 9 bases between.

DNA of the CDR3: TGTGCCAGCAGCGTAGTCGGGGGAGGGGGAGAGACCCAGTACTTC. Translated, it gives CASSVVGGGGETQYF. V is TRBV9 and J is TRBJ2-5; possible D gene TRBD2, 7 bases. V lost 0 bases and J 4 bases, leaving 13 bases between the germline ends. This CDR3 has 15 residues. Per the germline V gene, CDR1 is SGDLS and CDR2 is YYNGEE.

The gene calls are TRBV5-4 and TRBJ2-1; 7 nucleotides align to TRBD1. V was pared by 5 bases and J by 4 bases, with 9 bases of the junction left unmatched. Per germline, CDR1 SGHNT and CDR2 YYREEE (reference sequence). CDR3 length equals 15 residues. This CDR3 is CASSRGQGVYNEQFF. CDR3 DNA sequence: TGTGCCAGCAGTAGGGGGCAGGGGGTGTACAATGAGCAGTTCTTC.

This rearrangement joins TRBV28 to TRBJ2-7, with TRBD2 identical over 7 bases. Trimming at V came to 4 bases and at J to 7 bases, leaving 4 bases not matched to a gene. Germline lookup yields CDR1 MDHEN and CDR2 SYDVKM. The CDR3 runs 12 residues. The CDR3 DNA reads as TGTGCCAGCAGTTCCTACGGGAGGGAGCAGTACTTC. Its translation is CASSSYGREQYF.

V and J are TRBV18 and TRBJ2-7; D possibly corresponds to TRBD1 (6 bases). V dropped 2 bases and J dropped 2 bases, with 7 bases sitting between them. The CDR3 runs 13 residues. Looked up from germline, CDR1 is KGHSH and CDR2 is LQKENI. The CDR3 is CASSPGQTYEQYF. CDR3 nucleotides: TGTGCCAGCTCACCAGGACAGACCTACGAGCAGTACTTC.

This chain uses TRBV28 with TRBJ2-7; D is perhaps TRBD2 (5 bases). CDR1 and CDR2 (germline): MDHEN, SYDVKM. The CDR3 loop spans 17 amino acids. V was clipped by 6 bases and J by 0 bases, with 21 bases between them. CDR3 DNA sequence: TGTGCCAGCAGATCTCGACTCAGGCGGGTGAGCTCCTACGAGCAGTACTTC. As protein: CASRSRLRRVSSYEQYF.

This chain connects TRBV15 to TRBJ2-1; TRBD2 agrees at 7 bases. V lost 0 bases and J lost 1; bases outside the gene matches: 3. The CDR3 covers 16 residues. Per germline, CDR1 LNHNV and CDR2 YYDKDF (reference sequence). The CDR3 sequence: CATSRDWGGSYNEQFF. In DNA, the CDR3 is TGTGCCACCAGCAGAGATTGGGGGGGATCCTACAATGAGCAGTTCTTC.

The CDR3 coding sequence is TGCGCCAGCAGCTGGAGGGGACAGGGTCTAAACGAGCAGTACTTC. It translates to CASSWRGQGLNEQYF. The chain recombines TRBV5-1 with TRBJ2-7; 9 bases line up with TRBD1. Germline CDR1 reads SGHRS; CDR2 reads YFSETQ. The length of the CDR3 is 15 residues. The trim removed 3 bases at V and 5 bases at J, leaving 9 bases unmatched.

The rearrangement joins TRBV5-1 to TRBJ2-5; 12 nucleotides line up with TRBD2. V was clipped by 4 bases and J by 4 bases; unmatched bases: 2. Germline assignment: CDR1 SGHRS and CDR2 YFSETQ. CDR3 length equals 14 residues. The CDR3 DNA reads as TGCGCCAGCAGCGTGGGACTAGCGGGAGAGACCCAGTACTTC. Its translation is CASSVGLAGETQYF.

CDR3 coding DNA: TGTGCCAGCAGTGGACAATACGAGCAGTACTTC. Protein: CASSGQYEQYF. The chain joins TRBV2 to TRBJ2-7; D gene uncertain. CDR3 length equals 11 residues. The V and J ends lost 4 bases and 4 bases respectively, with 5 bases between them. The germline V gene encodes CDR1 SNHLY and CDR2 FYNNEI.

This clone was detected a few times. The chain has TRBV11-2 and TRBJ2-3; D perhaps matches TRBD1 (6 bases). The CDR3 is 15 residues long. CDR1 and CDR2 from the germline V gene are SGHAT and FQNNGV. Trimming stripped 5 bases from V and 0 bases from J, with 12 bases between. The DNA of the CDR3 is TGTGCCAGCAGCACCGGGACACCTAGCACAGATACGCAGTATTTT. Protein sequence: CASSTGTPSTDTQYF.

J is TRBJ2-3 and V is TRBV27; D is ambiguous. Looked up from germline, CDR1 is MNHEY and CDR2 is SMNVEV (reference sequence). The V and J ends lost 2 bases and 5 bases respectively, with 8 bases between them. This CDR3 spans 13 amino acids. CDR3 sequence (DNA): TGTGCCAGCAGTTTACAGGTGGAAGATACGCAGTATTTT. Residues: CASSLQVEDTQYF.

The chain employs TRBV28 and TRBJ2-7; weak D call: TRBD2 (6 bases). Germline V gives CDR1 MDHEN, CDR2 SYDVKM. The CDR3 has 13 amino acids. Trimming pared 6 bases from V and 2 bases from J, leaving 11 bases between. This CDR3 reads CASRGTATYEQYF. As DNA, the CDR3 is TGTGCCAGCAGGGGGACTGCAACCTACGAGCAGTACTTC.

The rearrangement links TRBV21-1 to TRBJ2-5; TRBD1, as called in the table, went unchecked against the DNA. TRBV21-1 is reported as a pseudogene. The CDR3 loop spans 14 amino acids. Here the CDR3 DNA reads TGTGCCAGCAGCAAAGCAGGACAGTTAGAGACCCAGTACTTC. Protein: CASSKAGQLETQYF.